This TCR beta chain was retrieved from a study of shared clonotypes between healthy human individuals. Germline assignment: CDR1 SGHDN and CDR2 FVKESK. Trimming took 1 base from V and 4 from J, leaving 14 bases between them. This CDR3 region has 15 residues. Measured with immunoSEQ multiplex PCR; TCRdb has only the in-frame clones, and not every one. The sample includes about 480,000 clones, about 80% of them seen just once. Donors included only healthy HIV-negative adults lacking recent acute infections or vaccinations. The genes are TRBV14 and TRBJ2-7, with D perhaps being TRBD1 or TRBD2 (5 bases each). Specimen: PBMCs. This clonotype was sampled from a woman in her forties in good health. Some clones in this sample may be carry-over from other donors' samples. CDR3: CASSQAGFWGYEQYF. The CDR3 nucleotides read TGTGCCAGCAGCCAAGCTGGGTTCTGGGGGTACGAGCAGTACTTC.